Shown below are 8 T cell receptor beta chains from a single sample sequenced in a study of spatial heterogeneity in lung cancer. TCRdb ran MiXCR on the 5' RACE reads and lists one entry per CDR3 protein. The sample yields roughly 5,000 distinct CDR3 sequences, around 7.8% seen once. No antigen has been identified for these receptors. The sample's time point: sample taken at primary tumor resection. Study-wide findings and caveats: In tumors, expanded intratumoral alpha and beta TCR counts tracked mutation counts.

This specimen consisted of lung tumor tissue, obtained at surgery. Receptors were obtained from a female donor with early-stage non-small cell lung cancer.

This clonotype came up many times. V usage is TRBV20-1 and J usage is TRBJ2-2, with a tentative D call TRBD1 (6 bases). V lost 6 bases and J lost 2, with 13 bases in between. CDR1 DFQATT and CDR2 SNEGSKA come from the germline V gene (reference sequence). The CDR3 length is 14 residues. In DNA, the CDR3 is TGCAGTGCCGCAGGGGCCCCCAACACCGGGGAGCTGTTTTTT. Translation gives CSAAGAPNTGELFF.

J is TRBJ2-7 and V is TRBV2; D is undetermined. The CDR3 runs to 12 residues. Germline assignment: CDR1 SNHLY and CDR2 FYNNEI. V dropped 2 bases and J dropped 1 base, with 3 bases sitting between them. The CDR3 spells CASSERSYEQYF. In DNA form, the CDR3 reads TGTGCCAGCAGTGAAAGGTCCTACGAGCAGTACTTC.

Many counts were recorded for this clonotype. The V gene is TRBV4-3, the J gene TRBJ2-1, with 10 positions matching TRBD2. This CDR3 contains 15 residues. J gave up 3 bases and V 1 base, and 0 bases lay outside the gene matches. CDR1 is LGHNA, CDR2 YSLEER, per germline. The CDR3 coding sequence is TGCGCCAGCAGCCAAGGGACTAGCGGCTACAATGAGCAGTTCTTC. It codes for CASSQGTSGYNEQFF.

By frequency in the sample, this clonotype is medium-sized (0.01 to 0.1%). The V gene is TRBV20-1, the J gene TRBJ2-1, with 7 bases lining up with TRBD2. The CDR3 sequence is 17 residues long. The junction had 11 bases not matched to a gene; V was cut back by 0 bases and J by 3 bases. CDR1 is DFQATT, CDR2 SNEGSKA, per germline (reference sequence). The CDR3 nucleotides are TGCAGTGCTAGAGATCCGGCGGGGAGGGCGAGCTACAATGAGCAGTTCTTC. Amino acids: CSARDPAGRASYNEQFF.

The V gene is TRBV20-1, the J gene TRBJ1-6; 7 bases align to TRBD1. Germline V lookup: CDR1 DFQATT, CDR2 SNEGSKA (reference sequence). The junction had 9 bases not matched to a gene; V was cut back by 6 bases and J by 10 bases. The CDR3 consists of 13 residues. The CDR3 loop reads CSAPTGSKSPLHF. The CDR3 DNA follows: TGCAGTGCCCCGACAGGGTCCAAATCACCCCTCCACTTT.

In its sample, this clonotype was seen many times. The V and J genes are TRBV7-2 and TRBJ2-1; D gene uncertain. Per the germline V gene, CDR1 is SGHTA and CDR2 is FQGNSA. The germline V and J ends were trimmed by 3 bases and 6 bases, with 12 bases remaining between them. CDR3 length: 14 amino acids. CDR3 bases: TGTGCCAGCAGCTTCCCCCGGAGCAGCAATGAGCAGTTCTTC. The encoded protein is CASSFPRSSNEQFF. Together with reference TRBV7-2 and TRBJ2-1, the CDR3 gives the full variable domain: GAGVSQSPSNKVTEKGKDVELRCDPISGHTALYWYRQSLGQGLEFLIYFQGNSAPDKSGLPSDRFSAERTGGSVSTLTIQRTQQEDSAVYLCASSFPRSSNEQFFGPGTRLTVL.

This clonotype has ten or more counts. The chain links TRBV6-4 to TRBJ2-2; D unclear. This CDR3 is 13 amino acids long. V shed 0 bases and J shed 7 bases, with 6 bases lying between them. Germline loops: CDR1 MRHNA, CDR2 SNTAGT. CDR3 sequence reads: CASSDSVGGELFF. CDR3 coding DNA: TGTGCCAGCAGTGACTCAGTGGGCGGGGAGCTGTTTTTT.

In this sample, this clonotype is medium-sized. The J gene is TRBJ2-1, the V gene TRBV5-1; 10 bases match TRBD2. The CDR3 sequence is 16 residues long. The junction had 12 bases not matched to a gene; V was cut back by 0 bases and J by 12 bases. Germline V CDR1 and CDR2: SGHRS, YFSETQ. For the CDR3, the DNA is TGCGCCAGCAGCTTGGTTGGAGCGGGGGGGCCGGAAGCGCAGTTCTTC. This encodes CASSLVGAGGPEAQFF.